A selection of T cell receptor beta chains follows, all from one sample in a study of T cells in Graves' hyperthyroidism and ophthalmopathy. TCRdb itself ran the multiplex PCR reads through MiXCR, one entry per CDR3 protein. The table includes roughly 640,000 distinct CDR3 sequences, around 16% detected once. Sequencing was done on a sample of blood. Receptor source: a middle-aged woman with Graves' ophthalmopathy. CDR3s include the opening cysteine and the closing phenylalanine or tryptophan. Each record gives: D gene, clone size, V gene, J gene, CDR3 protein, CDR3 DNA. D genes are given only for firm matches. Clone size is given for some rows only: seen once, a few or many times, or a class if the clone is expanded.

D: .; size: once; V: TRBV12-3/TRBV12-4; J: TRBJ2-3; CDR3: CASSFQSPGFSSADTQYF; DNA: TGTGCCAGCAGTTTCCAATCTCCGGGATTCAGTAGCGCAGATACGCAGTATTTT
D: .; size: .; V: TRBV5-5; J: TRBJ1-1; CDR3: CASSSFKQLNTEAFF; DNA: TGTGCCAGCAGCTCTTTTAAACAGTTGAACACTGAAGCTTTCTTT
D: .; size: .; V: TRBV30; J: TRBJ1-5; CDR3: CAWSGQYYNQPQHF; DNA: TGTGCCTGGAGTGGACAGTACTACAATCAGCCCCAGCATTTT
D: TRBD2; size: .; V: TRBV2; J: TRBJ2-2; CDR3: CASSVRLAGNTGELFF; DNA: TGTGCCAGCAGTGTTAGGCTAGCGGGGAACACCGGGGAGCTGTTTTTT
D: .; size: .; V: TRBV6-1; J: TRBJ2-6; CDR3: CATTGGQMDGANVLTF; DNA: TGTGCCACCACGGGGGGACAGATGGATGGGGCCAACGTCCTGACTTTC
D: .; size: few; V: TRBV19; J: TRBJ1-1; CDR3: CASGWTDGAYEAFF; DNA: TGTGCCAGTGGTTGGACGGACGGCGCTTATGAAGCTTTCTTT
D: .; size: .; V: TRBV7-9; J: TRBJ2-3; CDR3: CASSLRRVSTDTQYF; DNA: TGTGCCAGCAGCTTGCGGAGGGTATCCACAGATACGCAGTATTTT
D: .; size: many; V: TRBV29-1; J: TRBJ2-3; CDR3: CSVEDLASSGRDTQYF; DNA: TGCAGCGTTGAAGATCTAGCCAGTAGCGGTCGCGATACGCAGTATTTT
D: TRBD2; size: few; V: TRBV7-8; J: TRBJ2-5; CDR3: CASSFSVQRGGRLDRETQYF; DNA: TGTGCCAGCAGCTTCTCGGTCCAGCGGGGGGGTCGTCTGGATCGGGAGACCCAGTACTTC
D: .; size: .; V: TRBV12-3/TRBV12-4; J: TRBJ2-7; CDR3: CASSLAVMTYEQYF; DNA: TGTGCCAGCAGTTTAGCGGTAATGACCTACGAGCAGTACTTC
D: .; size: .; V: TRBV7-8; J: TRBJ2-3; CDR3: CASSPSPLASTDTQYF; DNA: TGTGCCAGCAGCCCCAGTCCACTTGCTAGCACAGATACGCAGTATTTT
D: .; size: once; V: TRBV4-2; J: TRBJ1-5; CDR3: CASSQDGFATVLQPQHF; DNA: TGTGCCAGCAGCCAAGACGGGTTCGCTACAGTCCTTCAGCCCCAGCATTTT
D: TRBD1; size: many; V: TRBV18; J: TRBJ1-6; CDR3: CASSPGTANNSPLHF; DNA: TGTGCCAGCTCACCCGGGACAGCCAATAATTCACCCCTCCACTTT
D: .; size: .; V: TRBV24-1; J: TRBJ2-2; CDR3: CATSEAGSGELFF; DNA: TGTGCCACCAGTGAGGCAGGGTCCGGGGAGCTGTTTTTT
D: .; size: .; V: TRBV6-2/TRBV6-3; J: TRBJ1-2; CDR3: CASNHGGHGYTF; DNA: TGTGCCAGCAACCACGGGGGGCACGGCTACACCTTC
D: .; size: many; V: TRBV27; J: TRBJ1-1; CDR3: CASASGVTEAFF; DNA: TGTGCCAGCGCCTCGGGGGTCACTGAAGCTTTCTTT
D: .; size: few; V: TRBV6-1; J: TRBJ2-7; CDR3: CASSYAQREQYF; DNA: TGTGCCAGCAGTTACGCACAGCGGGAGCAGTACTTC
D: .; size: .; V: TRBV12-3/TRBV12-4; J: TRBJ2-2; CDR3: CDSRQRDLNTGELFF; DNA: TGTGACAGCAGACAAAGGGACCTGAACACCGGGGAGCTGTTTTTT
D: .; size: once; V: TRBV12-3/TRBV12-4; J: TRBJ2-3; CDR3: CASSLRQNTDTQYF; DNA: TGTGCCAGCAGCTTAAGGCAGAACACAGATACGCAGTATTTT
D: TRBD1; size: many; V: TRBV3-1; J: TRBJ1-4; CDR3: CASSPDRGLGKLFF; DNA: TGTGCCAGCAGTCCTGACAGGGGGCTAGGAAAACTGTTTTTT
D: .; size: few; V: TRBV20-1; J: TRBJ2-5; CDR3: CSASPRDSQETQYF; DNA: TGCAGTGCTAGCCCTCGTGACAGTCAAGAGACCCAGTACTTC
D: .; size: many; V: TRBV7-9; J: TRBJ2-1; CDR3: CASSPGAALNEQFF; DNA: TGTGCCAGCAGCCCGGGGGCTGCTCTCAATGAGCAGTTCTTC
D: TRBD1; size: .; V: TRBV6-1; J: TRBJ2-6; CDR3: CASSRDRALSGANVLTF; DNA: TGTGCCAGCAGTCGGGACAGGGCCCTCTCTGGGGCCAACGTCCTGACTTTC
D: .; size: many; V: TRBV11-2; J: TRBJ2-3; CDR3: CASSLGERRTDTQYF; DNA: TGTGCCAGCAGCTTAGGCGAGCGCCGCACAGATACGCAGTATTTT
D: .; size: .; V: TRBV27; J: TRBJ2-4; CDR3: CAGSFGTPAKNIQYF; DNA: TGTGCCGGCAGTTTTGGCACGCCAGCCAAAAACATTCAGTACTTC
D: .; size: many; V: TRBV7-2; J: TRBJ2-3; CDR3: CASSPRVASTDTQYF; DNA: TGTGCCAGCAGCCCTCGGGTGGCTAGCACAGATACGCAGTATTTT
D: .; size: .; V: TRBV19; J: TRBJ1-1; CDR3: CASSSPGWVSTEAFF; DNA: TGTGCCAGTAGTTCTCCAGGGTGGGTGAGCACTGAAGCTTTCTTT
D: .; size: many; V: TRBV28; J: TRBJ2-5; CDR3: CASTPGGPKETQYF; DNA: TGTGCCAGCACTCCTGGGGGGCCTAAAGAGACCCAGTACTTC
D: .; size: many; V: TRBV27; J: TRBJ2-1; CDR3: CASSWEGARGNEQFF; DNA: TGTGCCAGCAGTTGGGAGGGGGCCCGGGGGAATGAGCAGTTCTTC
D: TRBD1; size: .; V: TRBV5-6; J: TRBJ1-1; CDR3: CASSRGQWETEAFF; DNA: TGTGCCAGCAGCAGGGGACAGTGGGAGACTGAAGCTTTCTTT
D: TRBD2; size: few; V: TRBV18; J: TRBJ2-2; CDR3: CASSPLAGGATGELFF; DNA: TGTGCCAGCTCACCCCTAGCGGGGGGTGCAACCGGGGAGCTGTTTTTT